The clone carrying this T cell receptor (beta chain) was seen repeatedly, ten times or more. The final CDR3 position lacks the conserved phenylalanine or tryptophan, pointing to a likely read error. Because the CDR3's place on the DNA is in doubt, the DNA is left out and the CDR3 is given as listed by TCRdb. The sample comes from a study of Graves' ophthalmopathy and Graves' hyperthyroidism. At the level of the study: Being free of ophthalmopathy for 18 months of follow-up defined stable hyperthyroidism.

Germline assignment: CDR1 SGHTA and CDR2 FQGNSA. Termini included, the CDR3 measures 14 amino acids. Amplification of the TCR beta CDR3 regions used RNA transcripts (as template). HTBI-primed RT-PCR formed the first round, and a multiplex PCR formed the second. MiXCR was run by TCRdb on the multiplex PCR reads, yielding one entry per CDR3 protein. This sample yields about 600,000 distinct CDR3 sequences, of which under 45% are seen a single time; about 4.1% belongs to the top ten. The material sequenced was peripheral blood or thyroid tissue (not recorded which). The sequence was obtained from an adult man with Graves' hyperthyroidism. The gene calls are TRBV7-2 and TRBJ2-7; TRBD1 is the table's D call, not checked against the DNA. CDR3 amino acids: CASSLPGTGDSYYL.